The clone carrying this TCR beta chain has just a few counts. The antigen is not known. The data belong to a study of response to subunit inactivated influenza vaccine. General study results and limits: New T cells are recruited in small numbers by each seasonal influenza vaccination, according to the authors' suggestion.

One entry per CDR3 protein results from TCRdb running MiXCR on the RT-PCR reads. The sample has hundreds of thousands of distinct CDR3 sequences, about a fifth seen once. The CDR3 consists of 15 residues. CDR1 and CDR2 from the germline V gene are SEHNR and FQNEAQ (reference sequence). Trimming removed 5 bases from V and 2 bases from J, with 14 bases in between. The receptor comes from a man in his forties or fifties who received an inactivated influenza vaccine. Specimen: PBMCs from blood, collected 4 to 6 days after vaccination. This chain connects TRBV7-9 to TRBJ2-3, with D unclear. CDR3 region: CASSLRVLLTDTQYF. CDR3 sequence (DNA): TGTGCCAGCAGCCTAAGGGTACTTCTCACAGATACGCAGTATTTT.